Listed below are T cell receptor beta chains from one sample, sequenced in a study of OX40 agonist ivuxolimab in advanced cancers. The method was immunoSEQ multiplex PCR; TCRdb's version includes in-frame clones alone and lacks a portion of them. The sample has more than 65,000 clones; nearly 90% are singletons. The sample here was CD4+ or CD8+ T cells sorted from blood, taken in a trial of the OX40 agonist ivuxolimab. These receptors all stem from an adult with an advanced solid tumor such as melanoma, head and neck, liver or kidney cancer. CDR3s include the opening cysteine and the closing phenylalanine or tryptophan. Fields, in order: J gene, clone size, V gene, D gene, CDR3 protein, CDR3 DNA. The D gene is left open where the match is weak. Where a row states a size, it is once, few, many or the class of an expanded clone; other rows omit it.

J gene: TRBJ2-5
clone size: NA
V gene: TRBV11-3
D gene: NA
CDR3 protein: CASSPGGQRETQYF
CDR3 DNA: TGTGCCAGCAGCCCGGGGGGACAGAGAGAGACCCAGTACTTC

J gene: TRBJ2-5
clone size: NA
V gene: TRBV28
D gene: NA
CDR3 protein: CASSGVGRETQYF
CDR3 DNA: TGTGCCAGCAGTGGCGTCGGGCGGGAGACCCAGTACTTC

J gene: TRBJ2-2
clone size: few
V gene: TRBV7-2
D gene: NA
CDR3 protein: CASSLTYRWANTGELFF
CDR3 DNA: TGTGCCAGCAGCTTAACCTACCGGTGGGCGAACACCGGGGAGCTGTTTTTT

J gene: TRBJ2-5
clone size: NA
V gene: TRBV5-8
D gene: NA
CDR3 protein: CASSFRGTLGETQYF
CDR3 DNA: TGTGCCAGCAGCTTTCGCGGGACGTTGGGAGAGACCCAGTACTTC

J gene: TRBJ2-2
clone size: NA
V gene: TRBV7-9
D gene: NA
CDR3 protein: CASSLTPTGELFF
CDR3 DNA: TGTGCCAGCAGCTTAACCCCCACCGGGGAGCTGTTTTTT

J gene: TRBJ2-7
clone size: NA
V gene: TRBV7-9
D gene: NA
CDR3 protein: CASSSRGTYEQYF
CDR3 DNA: TGTGCCAGCAGCTCCCGGGGGACTTACGAGCAGTACTTC

J gene: TRBJ2-7
clone size: NA
V gene: TRBV6-1
D gene: NA
CDR3 protein: CASRGRTYEQYF
CDR3 DNA: TGTGCCAGCAGGGGGCGAACCTACGAGCAGTACTTC

J gene: TRBJ2-7
clone size: NA
V gene: TRBV11-2
D gene: NA
CDR3 protein: CASSLRAVLRSEQYF
CDR3 DNA: TGTGCCAGCAGCTTAAGGGCAGTGCTTCGCTCCGAGCAGTACTTC

J gene: TRBJ2-3
clone size: NA
V gene: TRBV29-1
D gene: TRBD2
CDR3 protein: CSAVTSGRSDTQYF
CDR3 DNA: TGCAGCGCGGTGACTAGCGGGAGGTCAGATACGCAGTATTTT

J gene: TRBJ1-6
clone size: NA
V gene: TRBV9
D gene: NA
CDR3 protein: CASSVGDTLNSPLHF
CDR3 DNA: TGTGCCAGCAGCGTTGGGGACACTCTTAATTCACCCCTCCACTTT

J gene: TRBJ1-4
clone size: NA
V gene: TRBV19
D gene: TRBD1
CDR3 protein: CASSLQGARSPEKLFF
CDR3 DNA: TGTGCCAGTAGTTTACAGGGGGCGCGATCCCCTGAAAAACTGTTTTTT

J gene: TRBJ2-3
clone size: NA
V gene: TRBV12-5
D gene: TRBD1
CDR3 protein: CASGSPTGGQYTDTQYF
CDR3 DNA: TGTGCTAGTGGTTCTCCCACAGGGGGCCAGTACACAGATACGCAGTATTTT

J gene: TRBJ2-7
clone size: NA
V gene: TRBV7-2
D gene: TRBD2
CDR3 protein: CASSSQRGLYEQYF
CDR3 DNA: TGTGCCAGCAGCTCACAGCGGGGTCTGTACGAGCAGTACTTC

J gene: TRBJ2-5
clone size: NA
V gene: TRBV11-3
D gene: TRBD1
CDR3 protein: CASSEGQKQETQYF
CDR3 DNA: TGTGCCAGCAGCGAGGGACAGAAGCAAGAGACCCAGTACTTC

J gene: TRBJ2-2
clone size: NA
V gene: TRBV28
D gene: NA
CDR3 protein: CATLFGGTNTGELFF
CDR3 DNA: TGTGCCACCCTTTTTGGAGGGACAAACACCGGGGAGCTGTTTTTT

J gene: TRBJ2-7
clone size: NA
V gene: TRBV27
D gene: TRBD2
CDR3 protein: CASSFSRLAGVSEQYF
CDR3 DNA: TGTGCCAGCAGTTTCTCGCGACTAGCGGGAGTGTCTGAGCAGTACTTC

J gene: TRBJ2-7
clone size: few
V gene: TRBV10-1
D gene: TRBD2
CDR3 protein: CASSDPTSGSSYEQYF
CDR3 DNA: TGCGCCAGCAGTGACCCGACTAGCGGGAGCTCCTACGAGCAGTACTTC

J gene: TRBJ2-6
clone size: NA
V gene: TRBV7-8
D gene: TRBD1
CDR3 protein: CASSPGQDNVLTF
CDR3 DNA: TGTGCCAGCAGCCCCGGACAGGACAACGTCCTGACTTTC

J gene: TRBJ1-3
clone size: NA
V gene: TRBV5-4
D gene: NA
CDR3 protein: CASSFGGSGNTIYF
CDR3 DNA: TGTGCCAGCAGCTTCGGTGGCTCTGGAAACACCATATATTTT

J gene: TRBJ2-3
clone size: few
V gene: TRBV28
D gene: TRBD2
CDR3 protein: CASGQSSGRMADTQYF
CDR3 DNA: TGTGCCAGCGGGCAATCTAGCGGGAGGATGGCAGATACGCAGTATTTT

J gene: TRBJ2-3
clone size: NA
V gene: TRBV15
D gene: NA
CDR3 protein: CATSRDGLTDTQYF
CDR3 DNA: TGTGCCACCAGCAGAGATGGTCTGACAGATACGCAGTATTTT

J gene: TRBJ2-7
clone size: NA
V gene: TRBV18
D gene: TRBD1
CDR3 protein: CASSPRTGVPYEQYF
CDR3 DNA: TGTGCCAGCTCACCAAGGACAGGAGTACCTTACGAGCAGTACTTC

J gene: TRBJ2-3
clone size: NA
V gene: TRBV21-1
D gene: NA
CDR3 protein: CASSKARLGSTDTQYF
CDR3 DNA: TGTGCCAGCAGCAAAGCCCGACTAGGAAGCACAGATACGCAGTATTTT

J gene: TRBJ1-4
clone size: NA
V gene: TRBV5-1
D gene: NA
CDR3 protein: CASSLVSGATNEKLFF
CDR3 DNA: TGCGCCAGCAGCTTGGTAAGCGGAGCAACTAATGAAAAACTGTTTTTT

J gene: TRBJ2-2
clone size: NA
V gene: TRBV9
D gene: TRBD2
CDR3 protein: CASSVEAGGPTGELFF
CDR3 DNA: TGTGCCAGCAGCGTAGAGGCGGGAGGGCCTACCGGGGAGCTGTTTTTT

J gene: TRBJ1-5
clone size: NA
V gene: TRBV5-5
D gene: NA
CDR3 protein: CASSLVSEAPGQPQHF
CDR3 DNA: TGTGCCAGCAGCTTGGTCAGTGAGGCCCCTGGGCAGCCCCAGCATTTT

J gene: TRBJ2-1
clone size: NA
V gene: TRBV28
D gene: NA
CDR3 protein: CASSGQQGAHYNEQFF
CDR3 DNA: TGTGCCAGCAGTGGGCAACAGGGAGCCCATTACAATGAGCAGTTCTTC

J gene: TRBJ2-2
clone size: NA
V gene: TRBV9
D gene: NA
CDR3 protein: CASSVGGNTGELFF
CDR3 DNA: TGTGCCAGCAGCGTAGGGGGAAACACCGGGGAGCTGTTTTTT

J gene: TRBJ2-3
clone size: NA
V gene: TRBV19
D gene: TRBD1
CDR3 protein: CASSPNRDRRTDTQYF
CDR3 DNA: TGTGCCAGTAGCCCGAACCGGGACAGACGCACAGATACGCAGTATTTT

J gene: TRBJ2-1
clone size: NA
V gene: TRBV7-2
D gene: TRBD2
CDR3 protein: CASTAAGLAGYNEQFF
CDR3 DNA: TGTGCCAGCACCGCGGCGGGACTAGCGGGGTACAATGAGCAGTTCTTC

J gene: TRBJ2-7
clone size: NA
V gene: TRBV5-6
D gene: TRBD1
CDR3 protein: CASSTNRGEQYF
CDR3 DNA: TGTGCCAGCAGCACGAACAGGGGTGAGCAGTACTTC

J gene: TRBJ2-1
clone size: once
V gene: TRBV5-1
D gene: NA
CDR3 protein: CASSSITFGYNEQFF
CDR3 DNA: TGCGCCAGCAGCTCGATCACCTTTGGGTACAATGAGCAGTTCTTC

J gene: TRBJ1-3
clone size: NA
V gene: TRBV23-1
D gene: NA
CDR3 protein: CASSQSKQGRISGNTIYF
CDR3 DNA: TGCGCCAGCAGTCAATCGAAACAGGGCCGCATCTCTGGAAACACCATATATTTT

J gene: TRBJ1-1
clone size: NA
V gene: TRBV6-1
D gene: NA
CDR3 protein: CASGLGGFTEAFF
CDR3 DNA: TGTGCCAGCGGGTTGGGGGGATTCACTGAAGCTTTCTTT

J gene: TRBJ1-3
clone size: NA
V gene: TRBV9
D gene: TRBD1
CDR3 protein: CASSVWGPGQGFSGNTIYF
CDR3 DNA: TGTGCCAGCAGCGTATGGGGACCGGGACAGGGTTTCTCTGGAAACACCATATATTTT

J gene: TRBJ2-2
clone size: NA
V gene: TRBV15
D gene: TRBD2
CDR3 protein: CATSRWGTSEIGELFF
CDR3 DNA: TGTGCCACCAGCAGGTGGGGGACTAGCGAGATCGGGGAGCTGTTTTTT

J gene: TRBJ2-3
clone size: NA
V gene: TRBV7-2
D gene: NA
CDR3 protein: CASSLRAGEADTQYF
CDR3 DNA: TGTGCCAGCAGCTTACGGGCCGGGGAGGCAGATACGCAGTATTTT

J gene: TRBJ2-5
clone size: NA
V gene: TRBV9
D gene: TRBD1
CDR3 protein: CASSANRDRVETQYF
CDR3 DNA: TGTGCCAGCAGCGCTAACCGGGACAGGGTAGAGACCCAGTACTTC

J gene: TRBJ2-3
clone size: once
V gene: TRBV6-9
D gene: NA
CDR3 protein: CASSYKGWGPFPPHPPDTQYF
CDR3 DNA: TGTGCCAGCAGTTACAAGGGGTGGGGACCGTTCCCGCCCCACCCCCCAGATACGCAGTATTTT

J gene: TRBJ2-1
clone size: NA
V gene: TRBV11-2
D gene: TRBD2
CDR3 protein: CASSFRFLGGNEQFF
CDR3 DNA: TGTGCCAGCAGCTTTAGGTTCCTGGGGGGGAATGAGCAGTTCTTC

J gene: TRBJ2-3
clone size: NA
V gene: TRBV19
D gene: TRBD2
CDR3 protein: CASSASPSAGGTDTQYF
CDR3 DNA: TGTGCCAGTAGTGCCTCTCCCTCGGCGGGAGGTACAGATACGCAGTATTTT

J gene: TRBJ2-7
clone size: NA
V gene: TRBV2
D gene: NA
CDR3 protein: CASSSLRYEQYF
CDR3 DNA: TGTGCCAGCAGTAGCCTCAGATACGAGCAGTACTTC

J gene: TRBJ2-3
clone size: NA
V gene: TRBV7-2
D gene: TRBD2
CDR3 protein: CASSPGTSGRADTQYF
CDR3 DNA: TGTGCCAGCAGCCCCGGGACTAGCGGGAGGGCAGATACGCAGTATTTT

J gene: TRBJ1-1
clone size: NA
V gene: TRBV5-1
D gene: NA
CDR3 protein: CASSLQSGNMNTEAFF
CDR3 DNA: TGCGCCAGCAGCTTGCAATCTGGGAACATGAACACTGAAGCTTTCTTT

J gene: TRBJ2-2
clone size: NA
V gene: TRBV7-2
D gene: TRBD2
CDR3 protein: CASTPPGLAGVRELFF
CDR3 DNA: TGTGCCAGCACCCCGCCCGGACTAGCGGGAGTTAGGGAGCTGTTTTTT

J gene: TRBJ1-2
clone size: NA
V gene: TRBV6-6
D gene: NA
CDR3 protein: CASSLQGRDGYTF
CDR3 DNA: TGTGCCAGCAGCCTACAGGGTAGAGACGGCTACACCTTC

J gene: TRBJ1-2
clone size: NA
V gene: TRBV5-1
D gene: NA
CDR3 protein: CASSLVRGYDYGYTF
CDR3 DNA: TGCGCCAGCAGCTTGGTACGGGGTTACGACTATGGCTACACCTTC

J gene: TRBJ1-5
clone size: NA
V gene: TRBV28
D gene: NA
CDR3 protein: CASSFNGNQPQHF
CDR3 DNA: TGTGCCAGCAGTTTTAATGGCAATCAGCCCCAGCATTTT

J gene: TRBJ2-1
clone size: NA
V gene: TRBV7-2
D gene: NA
CDR3 protein: CASSPQRAGRNEQFF
CDR3 DNA: TGTGCCAGCAGCCCTCAAAGAGCAGGGAGGAATGAGCAGTTCTTC

J gene: TRBJ1-1
clone size: NA
V gene: TRBV15
D gene: TRBD1
CDR3 protein: CATSSPTGARAFF
CDR3 DNA: TGTGCCACCAGCAGTCCGACAGGGGCCCGAGCTTTCTTT

J gene: TRBJ1-1
clone size: NA
V gene: TRBV19
D gene: TRBD1
CDR3 protein: CASSEPRTGVSTEAFF
CDR3 DNA: TGTGCCAGTAGTGAGCCCCGGACAGGGGTGAGCACTGAAGCTTTCTTT

J gene: TRBJ2-5
clone size: NA
V gene: TRBV7-2
D gene: TRBD2
CDR3 protein: CASSEGWLAGSETQYF
CDR3 DNA: TGTGCCAGCAGCGAGGGCTGGCTAGCGGGATCTGAGACCCAGTACTTC

J gene: TRBJ2-1
clone size: once
V gene: TRBV7-3
D gene: NA
CDR3 protein: CASSSPQVDKQHNEQFF
CDR3 DNA: TGTGCCAGCAGCTCCCCCCAGGTGGACAAGCAACACAATGAGCAGTTCTTC

J gene: TRBJ1-2
clone size: NA
V gene: TRBV28
D gene: NA
CDR3 protein: CASSNGVYGYTF
CDR3 DNA: TGTGCCAGCAGTAACGGAGTCTATGGCTACACCTTC

J gene: TRBJ2-5
clone size: NA
V gene: TRBV9
D gene: NA
CDR3 protein: CASSVGGVQETQYF
CDR3 DNA: TGTGCCAGCAGCGTAGGGGGGGTTCAAGAGACCCAGTACTTC

J gene: TRBJ2-1
clone size: NA
V gene: TRBV7-8
D gene: NA
CDR3 protein: CASSHPGAVEQFF
CDR3 DNA: TGTGCCAGCAGCCACCCGGGAGCGGTTGAGCAGTTCTTC

J gene: TRBJ1-4
clone size: NA
V gene: TRBV2
D gene: TRBD1
CDR3 protein: CASSENRGANEKLFF
CDR3 DNA: TGTGCCAGCAGTGAAAACAGGGGGGCTAATGAAAAACTGTTTTTT

J gene: TRBJ2-5
clone size: NA
V gene: TRBV5-6
D gene: TRBD2
CDR3 protein: CASRRGLGLADRETQYF
CDR3 DNA: TGTGCCAGCAGGAGGGGACTCGGACTAGCGGACCGTGAGACCCAGTACTTC

J gene: TRBJ1-5
clone size: NA
V gene: TRBV6-1
D gene: NA
CDR3 protein: CASSDRPASNQPQHF
CDR3 DNA: TGTGCCAGTTCCGACCGGCCAGCTAGCAATCAGCCCCAGCATTTT